These 13 T cell receptor beta chains came from one sample sequenced in a study of control samples from healthy donors and cancer patients. Sequenced by immunoSEQ multiplex PCR; TCRdb stores in-frame clones only, minus some. The data show 100,000 to 150,000 clones, with roughly 90% seen just once and around 1.8% held by the top ten. The sequenced sample consisted of blood. The receptors were gathered from a man aged 18-30 years in good health.

The J gene is TRBJ2-5, the V gene TRBV10-1; TRBD2 matches 10 bases. The germline V gene has CDR1 WNHNN and CDR2 SYGVQD (reference sequence). The CDR3 totals 13 residues. Germline trimming cut 8 bases from V and 4 bases from J; bases unmatched to any gene: 4. CDR3 DNA sequence: TGCGCCAGCGCCAGCGGGAGGGCAGAGACCCAGTACTTC. Translated: CASASGRAETQYF.

The V call is TRBV7-9, the J call TRBJ2-7; 10 bases align to TRBD1. Germline trimming cut 1 base from V and 7 bases from J; bases unmatched to any gene: 10. The CDR3 is 16 residues long. The germline CDR1 and CDR2 sequences are SEHNR and FQNEAQ (reference sequence). The CDR3 nucleotides are TGTGCCAGCAGCTTAGAGGCAGGGACAGGGGTCGGGGAGCAGTACTTC. This codes for CASSLEAGTGVGEQYF.

V gene TRBV10-2 combines with J gene TRBJ1-2, with 7 bases aligning to TRBD1. The CDR3 totals 13 residues. The germline V gene encodes CDR1 WSHSY and CDR2 SAAADI. V lost 8 bases, J lost 0 bases, and 3 bases stayed unmatched. CDR3 nucleotides: TGCGCCAGCGTGGGACAGACTAACTATGGCTACACCTTC. Its translation: CASVGQTNYGYTF.

This clone appeared once. The V and J genes are TRBV19 and TRBJ1-5, with 7 bases identical to TRBD1. The CDR3 consists of 15 residues. V dropped 2 bases and J dropped 4; count of bases not matched to a gene: 5. The germline gives CDR1 LNHDA, CDR2 SQIVND (reference sequence). CDR3 sequence (DNA): TGTGCCAGTAGTATAAGGGGGGACAGTAATCAGCCCCAGCATTTT. Its protein is CASSIRGDSNQPQHF.

This clone was observed a single time. J is TRBJ1-1 and V is TRBV5-1, with D perhaps TRBD1 (5 bases). CDR1 is SGHRS and CDR2 is YFSETQ in the germline V gene. The CDR3 is made up of 13 amino acids. V lost 4 bases and J 4 bases, leaving 11 bases between the germline ends. DNA for the CDR3: TGCGCCAGCAGCGTGGCAGGGAGCACTGAAGCTTTCTTT. Protein: CASSVAGSTEAFF.

V and J are TRBV30 and TRBJ1-5; TRBD1 is a possible D gene (5 bases). The ends were cut back, 3 bases at V and 5 bases at J, with 14 bases in the middle. In germline, CDR1 is GTSNPN, CDR2 SVGIG (reference sequence). The CDR3 consists of 14 residues. Here the CDR3 DNA reads TGTGCCTGGAGCGTAGGGCAGGGCGATCAGCCCCAGCATTTT. Residues: CAWSVGQGDQPQHF.

The table lists this clone with a count of one. The genes are TRBV19 and TRBJ2-2, with D perhaps TRBD1 (6 bases). The CDR3 has 13 residues. V lost 5 bases, J lost 5 bases, and 9 bases lay in between. Germline CDR1 reads LNHDA; CDR2 reads SQIVND (reference sequence). Here the CDR3 DNA reads TGTGCCAGTAGTCCCACAGGGACCGGGGAGCTGTTTTTT. The encoded protein is CASSPTGTGELFF. The whole variable domain, remainder taken from reference TRBV19 and TRBJ2-2, is DGGITQSPKYLFRKEGQNVTLSCEQNLNHDAMYWYRQDPGQGLRLIYYSQIVNDFQKGDIAEGYSVSREKKESFPLTVTSAQKNPTAFYLCASSPTGTGELFFGEGSRLTVL.

The V call is TRBV12-5, the J call TRBJ2-1; TRBD2 agrees at 7 bases. Germline V gives CDR1 LGHNT, CDR2 FRNRAP. With 5 bases clipped from V and 3 bases from J, the junction kept 1 base outside the gene matches. This CDR3 has 13 residues. CDR3 sequence (DNA): TGTGCTAGTGGTCGGGACTACTACAATGAGCAGTTCTTC. The encoded protein is CASGRDYYNEQFF.

The chain has TRBV6-4 and TRBJ2-1; unclear D gene. The CDR3 is 11 residues long. Germline V gene sequence: CDR1 MRHNA, CDR2 SNTAGT. The V end was cut by 7 bases, the J end by 11 bases, with 12 bases between. The CDR3 sequence: CASNRRSQQFF. The CDR3 nucleotides are TGTGCCAGCAACCGCCGCAGTCAGCAGTTCTTC.

The chain couples TRBV7-9 to TRBJ2-1, with D perhaps matching TRBD1 or TRBD2 (5 bases each). Germline V gives CDR1 SEHNR, CDR2 FQNEAQ (reference sequence). The CDR3 consists of 18 residues. V dropped 2 bases and J dropped 8 bases, with 25 bases sitting between them. The CDR3 DNA is TGTGCCAGCAGCTTAATTAGAACGGGGACGTTATTTAAGGATGAGCAGTTCTTC. Translated: CASSLIRTGTLFKDEQFF.

This chain uses TRBV11-3 with TRBJ2-2, with 7 nucleotides matching TRBD1. The germline V gene encodes CDR1 SGHNT and CDR2 YENEEA. CDR3 length: 16 residues. V lost 5 bases to trimming and J lost 1 base; unmatched junction nucleotides: 7. The CDR3 protein is CASSLGRTGNTGELFF. The CDR3 region has the DNA TGTGCCAGCAGCCTTGGGCGGACAGGGAACACCGGGGAGCTGTTTTTT.

The chain has TRBV7-9 and TRBJ2-4; 8 nucleotides line up with TRBD2. The CDR3 length is 18 residues. The junction had 14 bases not matched to a gene; V was cut back by 5 bases and J by 2 bases. In germline, CDR1 is SEHNR, CDR2 FQNEAQ (reference sequence). The CDR3 protein is CASSPTWGLAGTKNIQYF. CDR3 DNA: TGTGCCAGCAGCCCGACTTGGGGGCTAGCGGGTACCAAAAACATTCAGTACTTC. Filled out from reference TRBV7-9 and TRBJ2-4, the complete variable domain reads DTGVSQNPRHKITKRGQNVTFRCDPISEHNRLYWYRQTLGQGPEFLTYFQNEAQLEKSRLLSDRFSAERPKGSFSTLEIQRTEQGDSAMYLCASSPTWGLAGTKNIQYFGAGTRLSVL.

The chain couples TRBV5-1 to TRBJ2-7; the D gene is possibly TRBD1 (6 bases). V gave up 4 bases and J gave up 3 bases, with 17 bases separating them. Germline CDR1 reads SGHRS; CDR2 reads YFSETQ. The CDR3 spans 15 residues. Written as DNA, the CDR3 is TGCGCCAGCAGCCAGACAGGCTCAGAGGTCTACGAGCAGTACTTC. This translates into CASSQTGSEVYEQYF.